This T cell receptor (beta chain) was recorded in a study of T cells in Graves' hyperthyroidism and ophthalmopathy. Study observations and caveats: Most thyroid clonotypes with frequency above 0.001 were detected in blood.

This clonotype turned up a few times. Its antigen is undetermined. Germline V gives CDR1 SEHNR, CDR2 FQNEAQ (reference sequence). CDR3 length: 12 residues. Trimming removed 5 bases from V and 7 bases from J, with 12 bases in between. RNA transcripts gave rise to amplified TCR beta CDR3 regions. First-round RT-PCR targeting the TCR CDR3 was performed with the HTBI primer set. Via MiXCR, TCRdb re-called the multiplex PCR reads, giving one row per CDR3 protein. Of around 600,000 distinct CDR3 sequences in the sample, more than 12% were seen once. The receptor was isolated from a woman in her forties or fifties with Graves' ophthalmopathy. The chain uses TRBV7-9 and TRBJ2-7; D is perhaps TRBD1 (6 bases). The specimen was blood. In nucleotides, the CDR3 is TGTGCCAGCAGCAGCCGGGACACTGAGCAGTACTTC. Translation: CASSSRDTEQYF.